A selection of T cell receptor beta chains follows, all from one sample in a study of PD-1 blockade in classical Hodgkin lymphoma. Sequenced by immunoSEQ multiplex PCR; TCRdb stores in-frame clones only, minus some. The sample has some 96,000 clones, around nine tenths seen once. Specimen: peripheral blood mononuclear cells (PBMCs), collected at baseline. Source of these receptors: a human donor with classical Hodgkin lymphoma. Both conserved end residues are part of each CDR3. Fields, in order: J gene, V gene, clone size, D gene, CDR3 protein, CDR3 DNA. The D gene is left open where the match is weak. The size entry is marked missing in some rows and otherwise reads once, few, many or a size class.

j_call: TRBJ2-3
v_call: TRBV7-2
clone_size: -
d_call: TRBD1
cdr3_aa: CASSPGQALSTDTQYF
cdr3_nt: TGTGCCAGCAGCCCGGGACAGGCTCTTAGCACAGATACGCAGTATTTT

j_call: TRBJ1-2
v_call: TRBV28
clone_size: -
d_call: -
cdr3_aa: CASSDNYPYGYTF
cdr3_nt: TGTGCCAGCAGTGACAACTATCCCTATGGCTACACCTTC

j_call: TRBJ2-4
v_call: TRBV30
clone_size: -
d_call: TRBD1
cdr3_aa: CAWRTGKGGNIQYF
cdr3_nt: TGTGCCTGGAGGACAGGGAAGGGTGGAAACATTCAGTACTTC

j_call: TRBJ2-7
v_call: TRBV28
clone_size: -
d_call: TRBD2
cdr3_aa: CASSLLAGYEQYF
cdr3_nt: TGTGCCAGCTCCCTACTAGCGGGATACGAGCAGTACTTC

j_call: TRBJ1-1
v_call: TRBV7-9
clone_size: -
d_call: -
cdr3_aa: CASSLVVGEAFF
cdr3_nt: TGTGCCAGCAGCTTAGTGGTGGGGGAAGCTTTCTTT

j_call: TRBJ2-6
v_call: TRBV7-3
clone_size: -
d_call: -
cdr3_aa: CASSLPSGANVLTF
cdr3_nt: TGTGCCAGCAGCTTACCCTCTGGGGCCAACGTCCTGACTTTC

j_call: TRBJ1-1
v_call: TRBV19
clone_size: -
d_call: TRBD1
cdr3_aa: CASRLRQGGSEAFF
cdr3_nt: TGTGCCAGTAGGCTGCGACAGGGGGGATCTGAAGCTTTCTTT

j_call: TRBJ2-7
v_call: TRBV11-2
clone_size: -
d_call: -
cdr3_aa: CASSEGNNEQYF
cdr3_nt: TGTGCCAGCAGTGAAGGGAATAACGAGCAGTACTTC

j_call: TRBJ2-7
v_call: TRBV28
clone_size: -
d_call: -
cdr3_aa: CASWGASTPSYEQYF
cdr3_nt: TGTGCCAGTTGGGGGGCCTCAACCCCCTCCTACGAGCAGTACTTC

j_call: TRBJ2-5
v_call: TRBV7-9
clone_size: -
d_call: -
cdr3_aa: CASSSPGPTRETQYF
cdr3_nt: TGTGCCAGCAGCTCCCCGGGACCGACGCGGGAGACCCAGTACTTC

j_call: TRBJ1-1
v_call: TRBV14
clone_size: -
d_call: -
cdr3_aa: CASSQGVVAEAFF
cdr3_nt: TGTGCCAGCAGCCAAGGGGTAGTCGCTGAAGCTTTCTTT

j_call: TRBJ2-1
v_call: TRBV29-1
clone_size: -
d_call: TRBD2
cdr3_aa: CSVEKGLAGGPGSYNEQFF
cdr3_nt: TGCAGCGTGGAGAAGGGACTAGCGGGAGGGCCGGGGTCCTACAATGAGCAGTTCTTC

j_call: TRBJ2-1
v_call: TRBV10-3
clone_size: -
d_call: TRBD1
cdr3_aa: CATGDRIASYNEQFF
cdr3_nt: TGTGCCACAGGGGACAGGATCGCCTCCTACAATGAGCAGTTCTTC

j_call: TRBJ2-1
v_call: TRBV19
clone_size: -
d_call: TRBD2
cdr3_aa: CASSISSGSYSYNEQFF
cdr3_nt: TGTGCCAGTAGTATTTCTAGCGGGAGCTACTCCTACAATGAGCAGTTCTTC

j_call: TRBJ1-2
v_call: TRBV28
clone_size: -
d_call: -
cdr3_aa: CASSTSRSGYGYTF
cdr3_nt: TGTGCCAGCAGTACCTCCAGGTCAGGCTATGGCTACACCTTC

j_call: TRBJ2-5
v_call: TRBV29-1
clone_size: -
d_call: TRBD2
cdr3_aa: CSVAGLAGGSGETQYF
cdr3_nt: TGCAGCGTTGCCGGACTAGCGGGAGGGAGTGGGGAGACCCAGTACTTC

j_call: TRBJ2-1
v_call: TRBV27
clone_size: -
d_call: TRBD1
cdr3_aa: CASSNRGVTEQFF
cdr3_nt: TGTGCCAGCAGTAACAGGGGGGTCACTGAGCAGTTCTTC

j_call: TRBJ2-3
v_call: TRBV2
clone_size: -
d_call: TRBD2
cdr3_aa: CASRSGLATDTQYF
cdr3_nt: TGTGCCAGCAGGTCGGGACTAGCCACAGATACGCAGTATTTT

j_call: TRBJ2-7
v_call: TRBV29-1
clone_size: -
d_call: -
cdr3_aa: CSVKGQGLGSYEQYF
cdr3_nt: TGCAGCGTCAAGGGCCAGGGGTTGGGCTCCTACGAGCAGTACTTC

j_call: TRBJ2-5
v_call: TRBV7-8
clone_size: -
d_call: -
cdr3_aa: CASSLAEETQYF
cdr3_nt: TGTGCCAGCAGCTTAGCGGAAGAGACCCAGTACTTC

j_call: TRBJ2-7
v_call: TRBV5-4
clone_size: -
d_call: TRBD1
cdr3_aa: CASSVDRGELQYF
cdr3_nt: TGTGCCAGCAGCGTCGACAGGGGAGAATTGCAGTACTTC

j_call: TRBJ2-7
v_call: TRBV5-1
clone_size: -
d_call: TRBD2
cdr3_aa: CASSLGGSPYEQYF
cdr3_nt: TGCGCCAGCAGCTTGGGCGGGAGTCCCTACGAGCAGTACTTC

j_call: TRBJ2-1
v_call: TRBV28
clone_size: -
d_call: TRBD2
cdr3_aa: CASSRASGFYNEQFF
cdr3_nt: TGTGCCAGCAGTCGGGCTAGCGGGTTCTACAATGAGCAGTTCTTC

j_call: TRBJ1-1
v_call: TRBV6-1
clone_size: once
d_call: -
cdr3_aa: CASSEAFLIRTMNTEAFF
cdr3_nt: TGTGCCAGCAGTGAAGCTTTTCTGATTCGGACCATGAACACTGAAGCTTTCTTT

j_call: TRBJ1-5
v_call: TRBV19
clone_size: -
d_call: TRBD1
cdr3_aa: CASSPTGGRQPQHF
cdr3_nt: TGTGCCAGTAGTCCGACAGGGGGAAGGCAGCCCCAGCATTTT

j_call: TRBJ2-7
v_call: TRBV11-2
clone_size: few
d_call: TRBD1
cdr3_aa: CASSLLGTGGYEQYF
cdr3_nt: TGTGCCAGCAGCTTGCTTGGGACAGGGGGGTACGAGCAGTACTTC

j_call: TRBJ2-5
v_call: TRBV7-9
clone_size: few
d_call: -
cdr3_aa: CASSRTPYQETQYF
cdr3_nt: TGTGCCAGCAGTAGAACACCGTACCAAGAGACCCAGTACTTC

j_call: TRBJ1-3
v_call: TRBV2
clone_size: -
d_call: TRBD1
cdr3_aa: CASRRLTGTVSGNTIYF
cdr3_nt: TGTGCCAGCAGACGATTAACCGGGACAGTCTCTGGAAACACCATATATTTT

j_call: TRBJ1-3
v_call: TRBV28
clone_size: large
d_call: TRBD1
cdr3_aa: CASSRGQGFSGNTIYF
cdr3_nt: TGTGCCAGCAGTAGGGGACAGGGTTTTTCTGGAAACACCATATATTTT

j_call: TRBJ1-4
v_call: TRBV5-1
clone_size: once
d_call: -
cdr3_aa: CASSFSLPNEKLFF
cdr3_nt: TGCGCCAGCAGCTTCAGCCTCCCTAATGAAAAACTGTTTTTT

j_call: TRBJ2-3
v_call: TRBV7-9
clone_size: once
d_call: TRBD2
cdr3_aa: CASSLRLAGTDTQYF
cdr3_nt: TGTGCCAGCAGCCTCCGACTAGCGGGGACAGATACGCAGTATTTT

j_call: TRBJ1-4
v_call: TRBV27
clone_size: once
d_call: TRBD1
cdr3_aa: CASSFRGTGKKLFF
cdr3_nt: TGTGCCAGCAGTTTTCGGGGGACAGGGAAAAAACTGTTTTTT

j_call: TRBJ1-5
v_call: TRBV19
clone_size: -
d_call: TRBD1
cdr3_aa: CASSTERTGGFQPQHF
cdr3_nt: TGTGCCAGTAGTACAGAACGGACAGGGGGCTTTCAGCCCCAGCATTTT

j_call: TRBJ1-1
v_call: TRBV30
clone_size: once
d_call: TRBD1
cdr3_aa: CAWSINRGRGAFF
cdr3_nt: TGTGCCTGGAGTATAAACAGGGGGCGCGGTGCTTTCTTT

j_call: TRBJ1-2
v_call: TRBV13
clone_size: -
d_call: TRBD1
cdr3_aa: CASSSGQAQQDGYTF
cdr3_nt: TGTGCCAGCAGCTCGGGACAGGCCCAGCAGGATGGCTACACCTTC

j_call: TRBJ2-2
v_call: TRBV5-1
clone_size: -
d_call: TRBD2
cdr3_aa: CASSRAGSGAGELFF
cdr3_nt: TGCGCCAGCAGCAGAGCGGGATCTGGGGCCGGGGAGCTGTTTTTT

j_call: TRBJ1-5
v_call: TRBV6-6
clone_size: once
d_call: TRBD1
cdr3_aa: CASSTDRVNQPQHF
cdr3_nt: TGTGCCAGCAGTACGGACAGGGTCAATCAGCCCCAGCATTTT

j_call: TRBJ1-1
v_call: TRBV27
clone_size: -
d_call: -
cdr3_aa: CASSFVGRVNTEAFF
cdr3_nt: TGTGCCAGCAGTTTTGTGGGGAGGGTGAACACTGAAGCTTTCTTT

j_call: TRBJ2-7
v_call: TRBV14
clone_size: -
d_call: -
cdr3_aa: CASSQDLIPPEGYEQYF
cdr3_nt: TGTGCCAGCAGCCAAGATCTCATCCCTCCGGAAGGCTACGAGCAGTACTTC

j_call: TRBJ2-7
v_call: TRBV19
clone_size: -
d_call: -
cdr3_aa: CASSQGFSYEQYF
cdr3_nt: TGTGCCAGTAGCCAGGGGTTCTCCTACGAGCAGTACTTC

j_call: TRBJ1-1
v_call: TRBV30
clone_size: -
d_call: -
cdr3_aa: CAWSVSMNTEAFF
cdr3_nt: TGTGCCTGGAGTGTCTCAATGAACACTGAAGCTTTCTTT

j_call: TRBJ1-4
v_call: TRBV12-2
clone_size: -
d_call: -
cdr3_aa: CASRLAGEGEKLFF
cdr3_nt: TGTGCAAGTCGCTTAGCCGGGGAGGGTGAAAAACTGTTTTTT

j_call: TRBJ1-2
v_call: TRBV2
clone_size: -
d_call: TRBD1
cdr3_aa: CASRDQGAGGYTF
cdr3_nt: TGTGCCAGCAGAGATCAGGGGGCTGGTGGCTACACCTTC

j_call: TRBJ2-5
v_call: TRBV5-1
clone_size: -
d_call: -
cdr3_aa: CASSFPTGYGEETQYF
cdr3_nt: TGCGCCAGCAGCTTCCCCACAGGGTACGGGGAGGAGACCCAGTACTTC

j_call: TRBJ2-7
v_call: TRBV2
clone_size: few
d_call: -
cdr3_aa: CASFGGPTYEQYF
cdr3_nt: TGTGCCAGCTTTGGGGGGCCTACCTACGAGCAGTACTTC

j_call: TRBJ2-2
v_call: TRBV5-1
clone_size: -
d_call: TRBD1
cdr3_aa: CASRTGGANTGELFF
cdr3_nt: TGCGCCAGTCGTACAGGGGGCGCGAACACCGGGGAGCTGTTTTTT

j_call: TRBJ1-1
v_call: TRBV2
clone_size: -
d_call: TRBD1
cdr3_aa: CASSPRDRAVSTEAFF
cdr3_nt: TGTGCCAGCAGTCCCCGGGACAGGGCTGTAAGCACTGAAGCTTTCTTT

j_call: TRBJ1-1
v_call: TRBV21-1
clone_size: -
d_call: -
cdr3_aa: CASTWGQENTEAFF
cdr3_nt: TGTGCCAGCACCTGGGGACAGGAGAACACTGAAGCTTTCTTT

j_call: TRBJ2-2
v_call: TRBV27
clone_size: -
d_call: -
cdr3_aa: CASSFASRTGELFF
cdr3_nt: TGTGCCAGCAGTTTCGCTAGCAGAACCGGGGAGCTGTTTTTT

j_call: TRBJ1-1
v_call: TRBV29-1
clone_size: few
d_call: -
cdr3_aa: CSMLNRGRAKAFF
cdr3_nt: TGCAGCATGTTGAACCGGGGCAGAGCTAAAGCTTTCTTT

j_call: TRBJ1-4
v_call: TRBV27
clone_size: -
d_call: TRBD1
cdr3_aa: CASSYDRANEKLFF
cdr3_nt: TGTGCCAGCAGTTACGACAGGGCCAATGAAAAACTGTTTTTT